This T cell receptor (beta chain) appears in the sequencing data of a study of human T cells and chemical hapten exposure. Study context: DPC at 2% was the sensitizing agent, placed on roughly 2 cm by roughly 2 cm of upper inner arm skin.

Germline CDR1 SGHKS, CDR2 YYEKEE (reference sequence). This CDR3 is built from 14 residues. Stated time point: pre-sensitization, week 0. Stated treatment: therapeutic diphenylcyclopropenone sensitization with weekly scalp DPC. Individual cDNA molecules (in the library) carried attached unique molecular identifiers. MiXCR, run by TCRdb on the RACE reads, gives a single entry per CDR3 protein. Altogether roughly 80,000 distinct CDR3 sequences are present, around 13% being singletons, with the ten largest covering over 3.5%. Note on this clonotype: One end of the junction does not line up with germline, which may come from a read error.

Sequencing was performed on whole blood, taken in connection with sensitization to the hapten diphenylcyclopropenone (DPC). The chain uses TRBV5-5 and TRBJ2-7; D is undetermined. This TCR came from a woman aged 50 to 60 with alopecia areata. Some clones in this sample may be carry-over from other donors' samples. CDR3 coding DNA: TGTGCCAGCAGCTTGGCGTTGGACGGATACGAGAAGTACTTC. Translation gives CASSLALDGYEKYF.